The rows below give T cell receptor beta chains drawn from one sample of a study of response to subunit inactivated influenza vaccine. TCRdb reprocessed the RT-PCR reads with MiXCR, giving one entry per CDR3 protein. The sample holds about 540,000 distinct CDR3 sequences, around a quarter seen once. This same sample was also taken into another study, of T cells expressing NK-cell markers.

The sequenced sample was CD4+ T cells sorted from PBMCs, obtained approximately 12 days after vaccination. The origin of the receptors is a man aged 50-59 years who received an inactivated influenza vaccine. Both conserved end residues are part of each CDR3.

TRBV12-3/TRBV12-4	TRBJ2-1	CASSLAGQGTYNEQFF
TRBV7-2	TRBJ2-3	CASSKGGTATDTQYF
TRBV5-1	TRBJ2-3	CASRELTSTDTQYF
TRBV15	TRBJ2-5	CATSSWGAKGETQYF
TRBV2	TRBJ2-1	CASSLTASSYNEQFF
TRBV4-2	TRBJ2-3	CASSEAGDTQYF
TRBV15	TRBJ2-5	CATSRRGKGETQYF
TRBV7-7	TRBJ2-1	CASSPNVGNEQFF
TRBV7-2	TRBJ2-7	CASSLAGGQGYEQYF
TRBV24-1	TRBJ2-2	CATSARDRGDTGELFF
TRBV6-1	TRBJ1-5	CASREASNQPQHF
TRBV20-1	TRBJ2-2	CSAPARYTGELFF
TRBV5-6	TRBJ2-3	CASSLVVRTYVDTQYF
TRBV6-5	TRBJ2-2	CASSYEPGQGVAGELFF
TRBV18	TRBJ2-3	CASSRPRGGVADTQYF
TRBV20-1	TRBJ2-7	CSARTPGQGYEQYF
TRBV7-2	TRBJ2-7	CASSRTLYEQYF
TRBV4-2	TRBJ1-1	CASSTVGGQIEAFF
TRBV6-5	TRBJ2-2	CASSFWTPEKGELFF
TRBV11-2	TRBJ2-1	CASTRERQYNEQFF
TRBV29-1	TRBJ2-7	CSARDTGGSYEQYF
TRBV24-1	TRBJ2-4	CATSDPSGAAKNIQYF
TRBV28	TRBJ1-5	CASIPTFGVPGNQPQHF
TRBV7-2	TRBJ2-7	CASRRGDGYEQYF
TRBV5-1	TRBJ2-7	CASTSNPGQEQEQYF
TRBV2	TRBJ2-6	CASKLGPSGANVLTF
TRBV4-2	TRBJ1-5	CASSRGNFQPQHF
TRBV29-1	TRBJ2-1	CSVRTNWVDEQFF
TRBV29-1	TRBJ2-3	CSVDDTTDTQYF
TRBV6-5	TRBJ2-1	CASSYNGAVYNEQFF
TRBV3-1	TRBJ2-5	CASSQDKGLQETQYF
TRBV20-1	TRBJ2-1	CSALRGNEQFF
TRBV29-1	TRBJ2-3	CSVEALQTSTDTQYF
TRBV4-3	TRBJ2-2	CASSRLQGAPTGELFF
TRBV12-3/TRBV12-4	TRBJ1-1	CASSPRDRGTEAFF
TRBV5-1	TRBJ2-7	CASRNFGGQGSYEQYF